One sample yielded the 16 T cell receptor beta chains listed below, sequenced in a study of T-cell memory formation after mild COVID-19. TCRdb ran MiXCR on the 5' RACE reads and lists one entry per CDR3 protein. This table holds more than 300,000 distinct CDR3 sequences, about 20% found once. Sequenced input: PBMCs or a T cell subset sorted from them (not recorded which). All receptors come from a man younger than 35 who had mild COVID-19 (a few samples of this study predate the infection). Cell type and time point are not known.

The chain couples TRBV7-3 to TRBJ2-1; 9 bases match TRBD1. Unmatched junction bases numbered 11, after V lost 2 bases and J lost 6 bases. This CDR3 has 17 residues. Germline CDR1 SGHTA, CDR2 FQGTGA. This CDR3 is CASSLRPDRTGVNEQFF. The CDR3 DNA is TGTGCCAGCAGCTTACGCCCCGACAGGACAGGGGTCAATGAGCAGTTCTTC.

This clonotype was detected only a few times. The gene calls are TRBV3-1 and TRBJ2-1; 10 positions match TRBD2. V dropped 6 bases and J dropped 5; count of bases not matched to a gene: 10. This CDR3 contains 16 residues. The germline V gene encodes CDR1 LGHDT and CDR2 YNNKEL (reference sequence). CDR3 sequence reads: CASRNSGGAPHNEQFF. Here the CDR3 DNA reads TGTGCCAGCAGAAACAGCGGGGGGGCACCCCACAATGAGCAGTTCTTC.

This clonotype appeared a few times. The gene calls are TRBV28 and TRBJ1-2; 7 bases fit TRBD1. The J segment lost 0 bases and the V segment lost 3 bases, leaving 4 bases of the junction unmatched. The CDR3 has 15 residues. Germline loops: CDR1 MDHEN, CDR2 SYDVKM. Here the CDR3 reads CASSFARGTNYGYTF. DNA for the CDR3: TGTGCCAGCAGTTTCGCCAGGGGGACTAACTATGGCTACACCTTC.

This chain uses TRBV15 with TRBJ1-1; D remains unclear. V was cut by 5 bases and J by 6 bases, with 16 bases left in between. The CDR3 extends over 14 amino acids. Per the germline V gene, CDR1 is LNHNV and CDR2 is YYDKDF (reference sequence). The CDR3 here is CATSGSGGRSEAFF. CDR3 DNA sequence: TGTGCCACCAGCGGATCAGGCGGTCGATCTGAAGCTTTCTTT.

V gene TRBV3-1 combines with J gene TRBJ1-2; 7 nucleotides agree with TRBD1. The germline gives CDR1 LGHDT, CDR2 YNNKEL (reference sequence). The CDR3 runs to 14 residues. Unmatched junction bases numbered 6, after V lost 4 bases and J lost 4 bases. The CDR3 here is CASSPTSGGYGYTF. In DNA, the CDR3 is TGTGCCAGCAGCCCGACCTCAGGGGGCTATGGCTACACCTTC.

This clonotype was recorded a few times. V is TRBV7-3 and J is TRBJ2-2; 8 bases line up with TRBD2. V shed 5 bases, J shed 3 bases, and the junction held 8 bases outside the gene matches. Germline V gives CDR1 SGHTA, CDR2 FQGTGA. The CDR3 spans 16 residues. This CDR3 is CASSPTGTRYTGELFF. CDR3 nucleotide sequence: TGTGCCAGCAGCCCCACCGGGACTAGGTACACCGGGGAGCTGTTTTTT.

A few counts support this clonotype. The junction departs from germline at one end; a sequencing error may be responsible. CDR3 DNA: TGTGCCAGCAGCCTAGCTAGCGGGGGGACGTTCGCGAACACCGGGGAGCTGTTTTTT. Translating it yields CASSLASGGTFANTGELFF. This sequence joins TRBV7-8 and TRBJ2-2; 11 bases agree with TRBD2. The CDR3 is 19 amino acids. CDR1 is SGHVS, CDR2 FQNEAQ, per germline.

Only a few counts were recorded for this clonotype. V is TRBV7-8 and J is TRBJ2-7, with D maybe TRBD2 (6 bases). Germline V gene lookup returns CDR1 SGHVS and CDR2 FQNEAQ. The germline V and J ends were trimmed by 2 bases and 3 bases, with 14 bases remaining between them. CDR3 length: 15 amino acids. CDR3 sequence (DNA): TGTGCCAGCAGCTTAAGGGCGGGATACCTCTACGAGCAGTACTTC. Its protein is CASSLRAGYLYEQYF.

V gene TRBV6-5 combines with J gene TRBJ2-2, with TRBD1 as a possible D gene (5 bases). This CDR3 has 14 amino acids. Germline V gives CDR1 MNHEY, CDR2 SVGAGI. V lost 6 bases, J lost 4 bases, and 12 bases lay in between. The CDR3 reads CASRANQGTGELFF. CDR3 nucleotides: TGTGCCAGCAGAGCGAATCAGGGCACCGGGGAGCTGTTTTTT.

V is TRBV7-2 and J is TRBJ2-3; the D gene is possibly TRBD2 (5 bases). V lost 5 bases, J lost 2 bases, and 14 bases lay in between. Per germline, CDR1 SGHTA and CDR2 FQGNSA. The CDR3 runs 15 residues. The DNA of the CDR3 is TGTGCCAGCAGCAGCGGTGTACAACCCACAGATACGCAGTATTTT. It encodes CASSSGVQPTDTQYF.

This clonotype has only a few counts. The V gene is TRBV10-2, the J gene TRBJ2-3; the match to TRBD2 covers 8 bases. The germline V gene encodes CDR1 WSHSY and CDR2 SAAADI. The CDR3 is 13 amino acids. Trimming removed 6 bases from V and 2 bases from J; junction bases left unmatched: 1. CDR3 amino acids: CASRLAATDTQYF. CDR3 bases: TGCGCCAGCAGACTAGCGGCCACAGATACGCAGTATTTT.

This clonotype appeared a few times. The chain recombines TRBV30 with TRBJ1-1; 9 positions match TRBD1. Per the germline V gene, CDR1 is GTSNPN and CDR2 is SVGIG (reference sequence). After removal of 5 bases from V and 0 bases from J, the junction contained 4 bases not matched to a gene. The CDR3 runs to 14 residues. This chain's CDR3 is CAWYRGRVNTEAFF. In nucleotides, the CDR3 is TGTGCCTGGTACAGGGGGCGGGTGAACACTGAAGCTTTCTTT.

This clonotype was observed a few times. For the CDR3, the DNA is TGTGCCAGCAGTCTCCGACAAACGTACGAGCAGTACGTC. Amino acid sequence: CASSLRQTYEQYV. The chain uses TRBV6-1 and TRBJ2-7, with D hard to call. The CDR3 is made up of 13 amino acids. V lost 5 bases, J lost 4 bases, and 12 bases lay in between. Germline CDR1 reads MNHNS; CDR2 reads SASEGT.

The V and J genes are TRBV7-2 and TRBJ1-2; the D is unclear. V lost 1 base to trimming and J lost 3 bases, with 12 bases between them. Germline loops: CDR1 SGHTA, CDR2 FQGNSA. This CDR3 contains 15 residues. The CDR3 nucleotides are TGTGCCAGCAGCTTAGACGCAGGTCGATACTATGGCTACACCTTC. As protein: CASSLDAGRYYGYTF.

The table lists this clonotype with many counts. The chain uses TRBV7-9 and TRBJ2-1; D possibly matches TRBD1 or TRBD2 (5 bases each). There are 13 residues in the CDR3. Germline values: CDR1 SEHNR, CDR2 FQNEAQ (reference sequence). V was clipped by 4 bases and J by 3 bases, with 7 bases between them. CDR3 sequence reads: CASSWDGYNEQFF. CDR3 DNA: TGTGCCAGCAGCTGGGACGGCTACAATGAGCAGTTCTTC.

This clonotype was counted a few times. The CDR3 here is CASRGTAGNTIYF. The CDR3 DNA follows: TGTGCCAGCAGAGGGACAGCTGGAAACACCATATATTTT. The chain uses TRBV9 and TRBJ1-3; TRBD1 agrees at 7 bases. Germline V gives CDR1 SGDLS, CDR2 YYNGEE. This CDR3 has 13 residues. With V trimmed by 5 bases and J by 2 bases, 1 base remained unmatched.